These 5 T cell receptor beta chains were sequenced from one sample in a study of PD-1 blockade in classical Hodgkin lymphoma. Stated time point: cycle 4 day 1 (C4D1), after more than five weeks of nivolumab. Every one of the patients relapsed after autologous stem cell transplantation (brentuximab vedotin exposure was variable). Measured with immunoSEQ multiplex PCR; TCRdb has only the in-frame clones, and not every one. The sample lists about 19,000 clones, roughly three quarters occurring once. The source was peripheral blood mononuclear cells (PBMCs), collected before the fourth cycle of nivolumab. The receptors were gathered from a human donor with classical Hodgkin lymphoma.

This rearrangement joins TRBV9 to TRBJ2-1, with D hard to call. Germline-derived CDR1 and CDR2 are SGDLS and YYNGEE. V gave up 0 bases and J gave up 7 bases, with 14 bases separating them. The CDR3 contains 15 residues. The CDR3 spells CASSVGEGKWNEQFF. DNA for the CDR3: TGTGCCAGCAGCGTAGGCGAAGGGAAATGGAATGAGCAGTTCTTC.

The rearrangement uses TRBV10-3 and TRBJ2-5; D is perhaps TRBD1 or TRBD2 (5 bases each). With 0 bases removed from V and 2 bases from J, the gap between germline ends came to 7 bases. Germline CDR1 ENHRY, CDR2 SYGVKD. CDR3 length equals 14 residues. In nucleotides, the CDR3 is TGTGCCATCAGTGAGTCTTGGGGGCAAGAGACCCAGTACTTC. Translated, it gives CAISESWGQETQYF.

The V gene is TRBV19, the J gene TRBJ2-7, with D unclear. Looked up from germline, CDR1 is LNHDA and CDR2 is SQIVND (reference sequence). This CDR3 contains 14 residues. V was clipped by 1 base and J by 2 bases, with 9 bases between them. The CDR3 is CASSIALTPYEQYF. The CDR3 region has the DNA TGTGCCAGTAGTATAGCCCTTACACCCTACGAGCAGTACTTC.

By frequency in the sample, this clone is medium-sized. The chain links TRBV7-9 to TRBJ1-1; 7 bases are shared with TRBD1. The ends lost 5 bases at V and 10 bases at J; junction bases unmatched: 13. CDR1 and CDR2 (germline): SEHNR, FQNEAQ (reference sequence). The CDR3 loop spans 14 amino acids. The CDR3 nucleotides read TGTGCCAGCAGCCGAGGGGGCACCCCAGGGCGAGCTTTCTTT. Its protein is CASSRGGTPGRAFF.

This rearrangement joins TRBV18 to TRBJ2-7; D is undetermined. Germline CDR1 and CDR2: KGHSH and LQKENI. Deletions cut 1 base from V and 0 bases from J, with 10 bases between. The CDR3 runs 15 residues. CDR3 DNA sequence: TGTGCCAGCTCACCACGCCGGACGAGCTCCTACGAGCAGTACTTC. This sequence encodes CASSPRRTSSYEQYF.